This entry features one T cell receptor (beta chain) sequence. This clonotype has a count of ten or more. It lacks a known antigen. One base away there is no much larger clone; base qualities are not given. The data stem from a study of T-cell reconstitution after alpha-beta-depleted transplantation in children (dated by TCRdb to between 2015 and 2016). A note on the overall study: Using TCR repertoire profiling, the study followed T-cell immune reconstitution in a quantitative way in children after TCRalphabeta/CD19-depleted allogeneic hematopoietic cell transplantation.

Overall study results and their limits: The high TCRbeta diversity at day 60 in some patients was ascribed to recipient T cells and intrathymic progenitors that had survived conditioning. The frequencies of hyperexpanded clones fell over the following months, and after one year, T-cell counts and TCRbeta diversity were mostly attributed to newly produced T cells. About two months after transplant, the apparently early recovery of alphabetaT-cell counts reportedly depended on just several hundred clones that had expanded rapidly and came from non-depleted graft cells.

The label giving this sample's treatment or condition can be read as: allogeneic hematopoietic cell transplantation with graft depleted of TCRalphabeta T cells and CD19 B cells. TCRalphabeta/CD19-depleted allogeneic hematopoietic cell grafts were given to the transplant recipients, all of whom were children. The method was PCR. The sequencing machine was an Illumina HiSeq 2500. Molecular barcoding was employed in the preparation of TCR libraries, with unique molecular identifiers being used to normalize TCRbeta repertoire quantification. Starting from the raw public reads, TCRdb applied fastp trimming at Q25, assembled clones with MiXCR and retained in-frame beta chains. Rows with a matching CDR3 protein are joined into one entry that keeps the most common DNA and genes. The sample includes a few hundred thousand distinct CDR3 sequences, with approximately 42% observed a single time. Under 35% of the sample is taken by the ten largest.

CDR1 and CDR2, looked up from the germline V gene (reference sequence), are SEHNR and FQNEAQ. From the cysteine through the phenylalanine, the CDR3 covers 15 amino acids. The retained sequence is limited to the CDR3, 45 bases, with the frame set at the first base. V lost 2 bases and J lost 5 bases, and the count of bases not matched to a germline gene is 5. This clonotype was obtained from a girl aged 2-10 years with aplastic anemia, due to receive a stem cell transplant. Material: PBMCs, obtained before TCRalphabeta/CD19-depleted stem cell transplant. The chain is made from TRBV7-9 and TRBJ2-2; TRBD2 aligns with 7 central bases. Read as DNA, the sequence is TGTGCCAGCAGCTTATCCGGGGGGAAGACCGGGGAGCTGTTTTTT. This is translated as CASSLSGGKTGELFF.